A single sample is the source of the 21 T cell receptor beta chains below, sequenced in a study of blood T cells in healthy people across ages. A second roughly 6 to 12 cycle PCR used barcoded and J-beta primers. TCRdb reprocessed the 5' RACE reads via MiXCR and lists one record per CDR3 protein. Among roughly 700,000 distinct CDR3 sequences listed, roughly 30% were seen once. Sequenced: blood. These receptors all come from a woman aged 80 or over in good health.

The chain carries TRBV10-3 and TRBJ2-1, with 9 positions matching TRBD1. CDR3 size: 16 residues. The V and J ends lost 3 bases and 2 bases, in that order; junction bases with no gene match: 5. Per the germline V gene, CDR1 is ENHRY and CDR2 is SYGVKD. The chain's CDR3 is CAISEFRDRAYNEQFF. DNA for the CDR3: TGTGCCATCAGTGAATTCCGGGACAGGGCCTACAATGAGCAGTTCTTC.

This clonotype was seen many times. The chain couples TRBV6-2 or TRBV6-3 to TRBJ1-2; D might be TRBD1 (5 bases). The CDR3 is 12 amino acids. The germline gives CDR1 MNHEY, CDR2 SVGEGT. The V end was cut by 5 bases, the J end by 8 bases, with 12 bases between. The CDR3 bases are TGTGCCAGCAGTCTCGGGACCGCAGGCTACACCTTC. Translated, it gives CASSLGTAGYTF.

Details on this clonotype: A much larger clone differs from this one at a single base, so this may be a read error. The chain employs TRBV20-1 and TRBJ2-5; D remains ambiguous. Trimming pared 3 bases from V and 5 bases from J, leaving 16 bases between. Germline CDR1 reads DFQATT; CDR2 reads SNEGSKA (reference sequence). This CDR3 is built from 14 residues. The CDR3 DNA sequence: TGCAGTGCTAGTATGTTAGGCCTACATGAGACCCAGTACTTC. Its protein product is CSASMLGLHETQYF.

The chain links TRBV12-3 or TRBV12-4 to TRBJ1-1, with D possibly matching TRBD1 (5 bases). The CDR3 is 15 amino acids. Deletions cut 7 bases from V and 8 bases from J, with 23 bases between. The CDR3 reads CASTPGPQRVGEAFF. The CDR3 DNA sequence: TGTGCCAGCACACCGGGGCCGCAGAGGGTGGGAGAAGCTTTCTTT.

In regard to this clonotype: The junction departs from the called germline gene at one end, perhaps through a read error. The CDR3 region is CASSSKVSQETQCF. The CDR3, as DNA: TGTGCCAGCAGCTCGAAGGTGTCGCAAGAGACCCAGTGCTTC. The V gene is TRBV7-9, the J gene TRBJ2-5; no firm D call. CDR1 is SEHNR and CDR2 is FQNEAQ in the germline V gene (reference sequence). The CDR3 totals 14 residues.

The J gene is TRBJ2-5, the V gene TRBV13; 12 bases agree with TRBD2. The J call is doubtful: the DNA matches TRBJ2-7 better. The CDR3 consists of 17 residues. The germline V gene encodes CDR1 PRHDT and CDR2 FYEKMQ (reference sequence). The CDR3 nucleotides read TGTGCCAGCAGCCTTGGACTAGCGGGATCTACGATCTACGAGCAGTACTTC. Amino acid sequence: CASSLGLAGSTIYEQYF.

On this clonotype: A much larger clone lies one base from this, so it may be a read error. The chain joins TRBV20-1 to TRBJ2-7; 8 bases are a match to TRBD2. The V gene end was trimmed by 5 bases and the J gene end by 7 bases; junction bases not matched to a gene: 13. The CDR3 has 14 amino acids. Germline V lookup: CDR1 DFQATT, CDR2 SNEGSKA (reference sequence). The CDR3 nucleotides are TGCAGTGCTTTAGAAGCGGGGGCACGGGGGGAGCAGTACTTC. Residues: CSALEAGARGEQYF.

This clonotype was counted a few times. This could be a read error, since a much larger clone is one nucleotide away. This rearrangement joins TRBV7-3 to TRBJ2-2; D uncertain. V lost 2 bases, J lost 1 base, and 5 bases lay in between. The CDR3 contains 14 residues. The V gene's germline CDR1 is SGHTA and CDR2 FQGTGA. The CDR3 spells CASSLVGNTGELFF. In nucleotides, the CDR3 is TGTGCCAGCAGCTTAGTAGGGAACACCGGGGAGCTGTTTTTT.

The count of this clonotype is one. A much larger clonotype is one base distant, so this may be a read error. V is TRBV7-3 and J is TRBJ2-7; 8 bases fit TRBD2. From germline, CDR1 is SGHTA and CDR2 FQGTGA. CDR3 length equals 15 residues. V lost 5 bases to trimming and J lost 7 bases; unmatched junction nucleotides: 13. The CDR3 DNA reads TGTGCCAGCAGCCCCAGCGGGGGTGAATGGAATGAGCAGTACTTC. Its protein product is CASSPSGGEWNEQYF. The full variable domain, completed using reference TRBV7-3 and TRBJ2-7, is GAGVSQTPSNKVTEKGKYVELRCDPISGHTALYWYRQSLGQGPEFLIYFQGTGAADDSGLPNDRFFAVRPEGSVSTLKIQRTERGDSAVYLCASSPSGGEWNEQYFGPGTRLTVT.

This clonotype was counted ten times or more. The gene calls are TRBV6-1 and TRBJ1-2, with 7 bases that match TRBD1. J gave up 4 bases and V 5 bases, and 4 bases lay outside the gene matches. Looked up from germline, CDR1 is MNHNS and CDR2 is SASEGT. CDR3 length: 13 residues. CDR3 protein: CASSLDRPYGYTF. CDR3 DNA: TGTGCCAGCAGTTTGGACAGGCCCTATGGCTACACCTTC.

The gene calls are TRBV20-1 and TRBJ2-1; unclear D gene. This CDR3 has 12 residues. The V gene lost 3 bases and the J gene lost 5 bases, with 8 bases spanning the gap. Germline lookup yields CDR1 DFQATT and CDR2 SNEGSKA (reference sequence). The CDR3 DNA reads TGCAGTGCTAGCGGGCCAAACAATGAGCAGTTCTTC. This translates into CSASGPNNEQFF.

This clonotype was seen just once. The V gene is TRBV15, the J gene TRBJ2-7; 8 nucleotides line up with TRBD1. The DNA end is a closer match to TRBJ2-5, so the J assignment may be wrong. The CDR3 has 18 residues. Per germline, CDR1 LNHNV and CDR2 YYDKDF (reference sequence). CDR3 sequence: CATSSGLTGVDPQETQYF. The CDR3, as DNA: TGTGCCACCAGCAGTGGGTTGACAGGGGTGGACCCTCAAGAGACCCAGTACTTC.

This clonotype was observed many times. The CDR3: CASSLEGQGVYNEQFF. DNA of the CDR3: TGTGCCAGCAGCTTAGAGGGACAGGGAGTATACAATGAGCAGTTCTTC. This sequence joins TRBV7-2 and TRBJ2-1; TRBD1 agrees at 9 bases. CDR3 size: 16 residues. The V gene's germline CDR1 is SGHTA and CDR2 FQGNSA. The V and J ends lost 1 base and 4 bases, in that order; junction bases with no gene match: 5.

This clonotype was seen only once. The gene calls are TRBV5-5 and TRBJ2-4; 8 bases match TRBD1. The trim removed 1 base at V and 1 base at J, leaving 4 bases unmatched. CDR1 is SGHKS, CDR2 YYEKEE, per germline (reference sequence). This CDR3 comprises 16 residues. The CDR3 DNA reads TGTGCCAGCAGCTTGCAGGGGGCGCGGGCCAAAAACATTCAGTACTTC. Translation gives CASSLQGARAKNIQYF.

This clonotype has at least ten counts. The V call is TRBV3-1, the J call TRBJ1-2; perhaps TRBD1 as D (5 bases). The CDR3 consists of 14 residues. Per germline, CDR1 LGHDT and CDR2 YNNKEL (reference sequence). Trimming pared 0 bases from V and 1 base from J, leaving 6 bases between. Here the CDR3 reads CASSQEQGNYGYTF. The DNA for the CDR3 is TGTGCCAGCAGCCAAGAGCAGGGTAACTATGGCTACACCTTC.

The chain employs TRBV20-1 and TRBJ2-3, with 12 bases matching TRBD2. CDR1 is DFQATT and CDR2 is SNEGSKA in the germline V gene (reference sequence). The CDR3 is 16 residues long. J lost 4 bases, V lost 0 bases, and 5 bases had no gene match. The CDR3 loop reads CSARDPGLAGPDTQYF. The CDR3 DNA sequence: TGCAGTGCTAGAGATCCTGGACTAGCGGGACCAGATACGCAGTATTTT.

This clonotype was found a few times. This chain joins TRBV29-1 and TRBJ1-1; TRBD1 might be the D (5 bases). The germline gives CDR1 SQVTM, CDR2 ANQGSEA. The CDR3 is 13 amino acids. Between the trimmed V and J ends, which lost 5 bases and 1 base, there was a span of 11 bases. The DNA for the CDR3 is TGCAGCGTTCAGGGACGGGAGAACACTGAAGCTTTCTTT. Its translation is CSVQGRENTEAFF.

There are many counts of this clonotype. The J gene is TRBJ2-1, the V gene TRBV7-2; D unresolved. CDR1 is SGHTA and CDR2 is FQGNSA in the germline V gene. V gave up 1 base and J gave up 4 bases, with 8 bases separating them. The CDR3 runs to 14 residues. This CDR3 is CASSLEVLYNEQFF. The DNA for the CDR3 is TGTGCCAGCAGCTTAGAAGTACTTTACAATGAGCAGTTCTTC.

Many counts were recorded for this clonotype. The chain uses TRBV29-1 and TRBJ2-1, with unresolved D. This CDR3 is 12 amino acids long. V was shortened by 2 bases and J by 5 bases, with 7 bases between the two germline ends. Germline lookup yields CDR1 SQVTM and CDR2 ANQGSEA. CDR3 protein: CSVEYGDNEQFF. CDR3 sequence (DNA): TGCAGCGTTGAATATGGAGACAATGAGCAGTTCTTC.

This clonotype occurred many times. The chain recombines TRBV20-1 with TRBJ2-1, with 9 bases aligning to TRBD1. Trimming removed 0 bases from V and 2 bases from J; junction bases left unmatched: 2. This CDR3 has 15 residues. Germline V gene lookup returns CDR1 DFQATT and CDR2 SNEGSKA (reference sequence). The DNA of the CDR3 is TGCAGTGCTAGAGATCGGGACAGGGCCTACAATGAGCAGTTCTTC. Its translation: CSARDRDRAYNEQFF.

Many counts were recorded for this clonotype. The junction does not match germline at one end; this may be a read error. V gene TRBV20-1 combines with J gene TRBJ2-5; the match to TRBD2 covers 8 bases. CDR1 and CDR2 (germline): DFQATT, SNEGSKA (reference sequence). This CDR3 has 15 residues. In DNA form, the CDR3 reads TGCAGTGCTAGAGAGCGGGGGGTCCTCCAAGGGACCCAGTACTTC. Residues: CSARERGVLQGTQYF.